The sequence of this T cell receptor beta chain was determined in a study of T cell responses to AZD1222 COVID-19 vaccine. Looking at the study overall: Pooled in the analysis were second doses at about 4 or about 12 weeks.

Details on this clone: Antigen unknown.

TCRdb's copy holds only in-frame clones and misses some; the assay was immunoSEQ multiplex PCR. The profile shows 130,000 or so clones, approximately 85% of them singletons. Germline V gives CDR1 SEHNR, CDR2 FQNEAQ (reference sequence). The CDR3 totals 17 residues. Trimming cost V 5 bases and J 4 bases, with 18 bases left between them. Study observations and caveats: Females made up more of the donors, who were largely white British, and clonal diversity may have come out too low. All repertoire sampling was performed exclusively after the peak T cell response. Spike-wide vaccine-associated CD4 TCRs dominated at 160-218 and 743-854.

The receptor comes from an adult in good health. Sequencing was performed on peripheral blood, taken on day 0 of AZD1222 vaccination. The gene calls are TRBV7-9 and TRBJ2-6; D perhaps matches TRBD1 (5 bases). The CDR3 DNA sequence: TGTGCCAGCAGCCCCGCCGACAGTGCCCGGGGGGCCAACGTCCTGACTTTC. Translation: CASSPADSARGANVLTF.